The 5 T cell receptor beta chains given below trace back to one sample, sequenced in a study of T cell changes during pregnancy in multiple sclerosis. Libraries were prepared by immunoSEQ multiplex PCR; TCRdb keeps only in-frame clonotypes and omits some of them. The sample has 95,000 to 100,000 clones; about 91% are singletons. Sequences were derived from peripheral blood, sampled in the second trimester of pregnancy. The origin of the receptors is a female donor with multiple sclerosis, enrolled in a pregnancy study.

The chain is built from TRBV6-5 and TRBJ2-4, with 11 bases identical to TRBD2. Germline CDR1 reads MNHEY; CDR2 reads SVGAGI. This CDR3 has 15 amino acids. The trim removed 5 bases at V and 5 bases at J, leaving 5 bases unmatched. The CDR3 sequence is CASSQPGLAENIQYF. The DNA of the CDR3 is TGTGCCAGCAGTCAACCGGGACTAGCGGAAAACATTCAGTACTTC.

The genes are TRBV19 and TRBJ1-5; D perhaps matches TRBD1 (5 bases). This CDR3 comprises 13 residues. Per the germline V gene, CDR1 is LNHDA and CDR2 is SQIVND (reference sequence). V lost 9 bases, J lost 2 bases, and 11 bases lay in between. DNA for the CDR3: TGTGCCAGCGAGGACATTGGCAATCAGCCCCAGCATTTT. Amino acid sequence: CASEDIGNQPQHF.

Concerning this clone itself: The same CDR3 is also encoded by other DNA sequences in this sample. The genes are TRBV4-3 and TRBJ2-7; 10 bases agree with TRBD2. The trim removed 1 base at V and 4 bases at J, leaving 4 bases unmatched. The CDR3 length is 15 residues. Germline values: CDR1 LGHNA, CDR2 YSLEER. CDR3 protein: CASSQGLAGLYEQYF. Here the CDR3 DNA reads TGCGCCAGCAGCCAAGGACTAGCGGGCCTGTACGAGCAGTACTTC.

The rearrangement joins TRBV6-5 to TRBJ2-7; 8 nucleotides match TRBD1. The trim removed 1 base at V and 0 bases at J, leaving 2 bases unmatched. CDR3 size: 15 residues. Germline values: CDR1 MNHEY, CDR2 SVGAGI. The CDR3 here is CASSYYRGSSYEQYF. CDR3 coding DNA: TGTGCCAGCAGTTACTACAGGGGGAGCTCCTACGAGCAGTACTTC.

The gene calls are TRBV6-1 and TRBJ2-1, with 9 positions matching TRBD2. V was clipped by 4 bases and J by 2 bases; unmatched bases: 6. CDR3 length: 16 amino acids. Germline CDR1 reads MNHNS; CDR2 reads SASEGT. The CDR3 sequence: CASSAQGLAAYNEQFF. The CDR3 DNA reads as TGTGCCAGCAGTGCTCAGGGACTAGCAGCCTACAATGAGCAGTTCTTC.